The 23 T cell receptor beta chains reported below all come from one sample, sequenced in a study of identical twins. TCRdb itself ran the 5' RACE reads through MiXCR, one entry per CDR3 protein. The sample consists of around 250,000 distinct CDR3 sequences, about 13% of them appearing once. The same sample was also used in a study of yellow fever vaccine responses in identical twins.

The sequenced material came from memory (CD45RO+) T cells sorted from blood. These receptor sequences come from a woman under 30 in good health.

The table lists this clonotype with a few counts. The V call is TRBV9, the J call TRBJ1-2; D gene ambiguous. Germline CDR1 and CDR2: SGDLS and YYNGEE. This CDR3 contains 13 residues. V gave up 0 bases and J gave up 5 bases, with 8 bases separating them. This chain's CDR3 is CASSVEDRYGYTF. The CDR3 bases are TGTGCCAGCAGCGTAGAGGATAGGTATGGCTACACCTTC.

This clonotype was detected only a few times. The chain employs TRBV28 and TRBJ2-1; D gene ambiguous. This CDR3 is 15 amino acids long. The germline CDR1 and CDR2 sequences are MDHEN and SYDVKM. Deletions cut 5 bases from V and 0 bases from J, with 11 bases between. The CDR3 spells CASSPPADSYNEQFF. The CDR3 nucleotides read TGTGCCAGCAGTCCACCAGCCGACTCCTACAATGAGCAGTTCTTC.

The genes are TRBV28 and TRBJ2-7, with 14 bases fitting TRBD2. This CDR3 comprises 18 residues. From germline, CDR1 is MDHEN and CDR2 SYDVKM. With 3 bases clipped from V and 3 bases from J, the junction kept 10 bases outside the gene matches. CDR3 sequence reads: CASSFTGGLAGAHYEQYF. The CDR3 coding sequence is TGTGCCAGCAGTTTTACAGGGGGACTAGCGGGGGCCCACTACGAGCAGTACTTC.

V is TRBV5-1 and J is TRBJ2-2, with 10 bases fitting TRBD2. With 2 bases clipped from V and 5 bases from J, the junction kept 3 bases outside the gene matches. Germline V gene data show CDR1 as SGHRS and CDR2 as YFSETQ. The CDR3 length is 15 residues. CDR3 protein: CASSFTSGDTGELFF. The CDR3 DNA reads TGCGCCAGCAGCTTCACTAGCGGGGATACCGGGGAGCTGTTTTTT.

There are a few counts of this clonotype. The J gene is TRBJ1-1, the V gene TRBV5-5, with D possibly matching TRBD1 (6 bases). The CDR3 runs 13 residues. V was pared by 4 bases and J by 3 bases, with 10 bases between. Looked up from germline, CDR1 is SGHKS and CDR2 is YYEKEE (reference sequence). CDR3 bases: TGTGCCAGCAGCACCAGGGGTGACACTGAAGCTTTCTTT. This gives the protein CASSTRGDTEAFF. The whole variable domain, remainder taken from reference TRBV5-5 and TRBJ1-1, is DAGVTQSPTHLIKTRGQQVTLRCSPISGHKSVSWYQQVLGQGPQFIFQYYEKEERGRGNFPDRFSARQFPNYSSELNVNALLLGDSALYLCASSTRGDTEAFFGQGTRLTVV.

About this clonotype itself: The CDR3 ends on some other residue instead of the conserved phenylalanine or tryptophan, so this is likely a read error. The CDR3: CASRLAGGPNTEAFL. The CDR3 nucleotides read TGTGCCAGCAGACTTGCTGGAGGGCCGAACACTGAAGCTTTCTTG. The chain has TRBV5-4 and TRBJ1-1; D unresolved. CDR1 is SGHNT and CDR2 is YYREEE in the germline V gene (reference sequence). CDR3 length: 15 residues. V lost 5 bases and J 1 base, leaving 15 bases between the germline ends.

This clonotype was seen a handful of times. The chain joins TRBV12-3 or TRBV12-4 to TRBJ2-7; 7 bases are shared with TRBD2. The CDR3 runs 15 residues. The ends lost 5 bases at V and 2 bases at J; junction bases unmatched: 9. CDR3 sequence (DNA): TGTGCCAGCAGTAATCCCCCCCGGGGGGCCTACGAGCAGTACTTC. It is translated as CASSNPPRGAYEQYF.

The V gene is TRBV5-6, the J gene TRBJ2-1, with 10 positions matching TRBD2. The V gene's germline CDR1 is SGHDT and CDR2 YYEEEE. The trim removed 4 bases at V and 0 bases at J, leaving 7 bases unmatched. The CDR3 has 17 amino acids. CDR3 nucleotides: TGTGCCAGCAGCCGTAGCGGGAGGCAGAGCTCCTACAATGAGCAGTTCTTC. Translating it yields CASSRSGRQSSYNEQFF.

This clonotype showed up just a few times. V is TRBV28 and J is TRBJ1-1; the match to TRBD1 covers 10 bases. The V and J ends lost 6 bases and 1 base, in that order; junction bases with no gene match: 14. The CDR3 extends over 18 amino acids. Germline CDR1 and CDR2: MDHEN and SYDVKM. The CDR3 sequence: CASRPIPTGGDRNTEAFF. As DNA, the CDR3 is TGTGCCAGCAGGCCGATCCCGACAGGGGGCGATCGGAACACTGAAGCTTTCTTT.

This clonotype was seen a few times. The chain couples TRBV20-1 to TRBJ2-7; unclear D gene. Germline V gives CDR1 DFQATT, CDR2 SNEGSKA (reference sequence). The CDR3 loop spans 14 amino acids. V shed 1 base and J shed 2 bases, with 12 bases lying between them. For the CDR3, the DNA is TGCAGTGCTAGAGGGCCTTATGGGGCCTACGAGCAGTACTTC. This translates into CSARGPYGAYEQYF.

This sequence joins TRBV7-6 and TRBJ2-3; TRBD2 agrees at 8 bases. This CDR3 contains 15 residues. With V trimmed by 3 bases and J by 2 bases, 4 bases remained unmatched. CDR1 is SGHVS, CDR2 FNYEAQ, per germline. DNA for the CDR3: TGTGCCAGCAGCTTGACTAGCGAACCCACAGATACGCAGTATTTT. Translation gives CASSLTSEPTDTQYF.

The chain employs TRBV30 and TRBJ2-3, with 11 positions matching TRBD2. Germline loops: CDR1 GTSNPN, CDR2 SVGIG (reference sequence). V shed 2 bases and J 2 bases; nucleotides not matched to a gene: 9. The CDR3 has 17 amino acids. CDR3 nucleotide sequence: TGTGCCTGGAGTCTCCGCCGGGGACTAGCGGACACAGATACGCAGTATTTT. This codes for CAWSLRRGLADTDTQYF.

Ten or more counts support this clonotype. V gene TRBV9 combines with J gene TRBJ1-5; D uncertain. CDR3 length equals 14 residues. Trimming stripped 4 bases from V and 2 bases from J, with 10 bases between. CDR1 SGDLS and CDR2 YYNGEE come from the germline V gene. For the CDR3, the DNA is TGTGCCAGCAGCCTATTTGGGGGCAATCAGCCCCAGCATTTT. It codes for CASSLFGGNQPQHF.

This chain joins TRBV7-9 and TRBJ2-7; 15 bases agree with TRBD2. Per the germline V gene, CDR1 is SEHNR and CDR2 is FQNEAQ (reference sequence). The trim removed 4 bases at V and 3 bases at J, leaving 7 bases unmatched. CDR3 length equals 17 residues. CDR3 sequence reads: CASSSGLAGGRYYEQYF. The CDR3 DNA follows: TGTGCCAGCAGCTCGGGACTAGCGGGAGGTCGGTACTACGAGCAGTACTTC.

There are a few counts of this clonotype. The J gene is TRBJ2-5, the V gene TRBV20-1, with no clear D. This CDR3 region has 15 residues. Trimming took 0 bases from V and 3 from J, leaving 14 bases between them. The V gene's germline CDR1 is DFQATT and CDR2 SNEGSKA (reference sequence). CDR3 in DNA: TGCAGTGCTAGAGATGTGGGCGGTAAGAAAGAGACCCAGTACTTC. Translation gives CSARDVGGKKETQYF.

This clonotype turned up a few times. The J gene is TRBJ2-1, the V gene TRBV2; the D gene is possibly TRBD2 (6 bases). CDR3 size: 12 residues. Per the germline V gene, CDR1 is SNHLY and CDR2 is FYNNEI. The V and J ends lost 4 bases and 9 bases respectively, with 10 bases between them. The CDR3 DNA is TGTGCCAGCAGTGGACCAGCGGGTGAGCAGTTCTTC. Translated, it gives CASSGPAGEQFF.

A few counts support this clonotype. The V gene is TRBV11-2, the J gene TRBJ2-6; 12 nucleotides align to TRBD1. Germline V CDR1 and CDR2: SGHAT, FQNNGV. The CDR3 is 19 amino acids. V gave up 1 base and J gave up 1 base; unmatched junction bases: 5. CDR3 protein: CASSLVGTGGASGANVLTF. The CDR3 DNA is TGTGCCAGCAGCTTAGTTGGGACAGGGGGCGCATCTGGGGCCAACGTCCTGACTTTC.

This clonotype occurred many times. The V and J genes are TRBV4-1 and TRBJ2-5; tentative D call: TRBD2 (6 bases). V was trimmed by 0 bases and J by 5 bases, leaving 13 bases between them. The germline CDR1 and CDR2 sequences are MGHRA and YSYEKL. The CDR3 sequence is 15 residues long. The chain's CDR3 is CASSQDPRRGETQYF. The CDR3 nucleotides read TGCGCCAGCAGCCAAGATCCGAGGAGGGGTGAGACCCAGTACTTC.

The gene calls are TRBV6-2 or TRBV6-3 and TRBJ2-7; D possibly corresponds to TRBD1 (6 bases). Per germline, CDR1 MNHEY and CDR2 SVGEGT. Trimming removed 7 bases from V and 5 bases from J, with 18 bases in between. CDR3 size: 14 residues. CDR3 sequence reads: CASNDRTGRDEQYF. The CDR3 nucleotides read TGTGCCAGCAACGACAGGACGGGTCGGGACGAGCAGTACTTC.

The table lists this clonotype with many counts. The rearrangement joins TRBV20-1 to TRBJ2-1; 7 bases align to TRBD2. The J segment lost 0 bases and the V segment lost 5 bases, leaving 4 bases of the junction unmatched. This CDR3 has 14 amino acids. Germline CDR1 DFQATT, CDR2 SNEGSKA (reference sequence). This chain's CDR3 is CSADGTTSYNEQFF. CDR3 DNA sequence: TGCAGTGCTGACGGGACTACCTCCTACAATGAGCAGTTCTTC.

The chain links TRBV6-2 or TRBV6-3 to TRBJ2-1; D gene unclear. The length of the CDR3 is 17 residues. Germline-derived CDR1 and CDR2 are MNHEY and SVGEGT. V lost 0 bases to trimming and J lost 3 bases, with 15 bases between them. This CDR3 is CASSYSSGRPLYNEQFF. CDR3 nucleotide sequence: TGTGCCAGCAGTTACTCGTCCGGTCGTCCACTCTACAATGAGCAGTTCTTC.

This CDR3 reads CASSKVPSGGCDTGELFF. Here the CDR3 DNA reads TGTGCCAGCAGCAAAGTCCCTAGCGGGGGGTGCGACACCGGGGAGCTGTTTTTT. The rearrangement uses TRBV21-1 and TRBJ2-2; the table names TRBD2, a call not compared with the DNA. TRBV21-1 is flagged as a pseudogene. The CDR3 runs to 18 residues.

The J gene is TRBJ2-2, the V gene TRBV20-1; TRBD2 is a possible D gene (5 bases). This CDR3 contains 13 residues. Germline CDR1 DFQATT, CDR2 SNEGSKA (reference sequence). V lost 6 bases and J 7 bases, leaving 15 bases between the germline ends. DNA for the CDR3: TGCAGTGCCGATATAGCGAGAGGCGGGGAGCTGTTTTTT. It is translated as CSADIARGGELFF.